Each of the 23 T cell receptor beta chains below was sequenced from the same sample in a study of blood T cell repertoires in COVID-19 (dated by TCRdb to about 2020). Library creation used the immunoSEQ multiplex PCR assay. TCRdb mirrors the immuneACCESS table, restricted to in-frame sequences. Some clones are absent from its copies; in checked studies, under half trace to an unresolved V gene, and the reason for the others is unknown. The sample records some 110,000 clones, 60% to 85% of which are singletons. The ten top clones hold around 5.9% of the sample. Sequencing was carried out using peripheral blood. These receptor sequences come from a man between 65 and 79 years old with acute or convalescent COVID-19.

The CDR3 protein is CASSTGGDTQYF. In DNA, the CDR3 is TGTGCCAGTAGTACAGGGGGAGATACGCAGTATTTT. J is TRBJ2-3 and V is TRBV19; 7 nucleotides line up with TRBD1. The V gene's germline CDR1 is LNHDA and CDR2 SQIVND (reference sequence). CDR3 length: 12 residues. Germline trimming cut 4 bases from V and 5 bases from J; bases unmatched to any gene: 0.

V gene TRBV7-6 combines with J gene TRBJ2-3; TRBD1 agrees at 11 bases. The germline CDR1 and CDR2 sequences are SGHVS and FNYEAQ. The CDR3 sequence is 16 residues long. V trimming: 1 base; J trimming: 1 base; junction bases outside the gene matches: 1. This CDR3 reads CASSLGGQGGTDTQYF. As DNA, the CDR3 is TGTGCCAGCAGCTTAGGGGGACAGGGGGGCACAGATACGCAGTATTTT. The full variable domain, in which reference TRBV7-6 and TRBJ2-3 provide the parts outside the CDR3, is GAGVSQSPRYKVTKRGQDVALRCDPISGHVSLYWYRQALGQGPEFLTYFNYEAQQDKSGLPNDRFSAERPEGSISTLTIQRTEQRDSAMYRCASSLGGQGGTDTQYFGPGTRLTVL.

The J gene is TRBJ2-1, the V gene TRBV11-3; 11 bases match TRBD2. Germline assignment: CDR1 SGHNT and CDR2 YENEEA. J lost 4 bases, V lost 5 bases, and 4 bases had no gene match. The CDR3 is 15 amino acids. The CDR3 nucleotides read TGTGCCAGCAGCGGGGGGACTAGCGGTTACAATGAGCAGTTCTTC. As protein: CASSGGTSGYNEQFF.

The chain is built from TRBV6-5 and TRBJ1-5; D uncertain. Trimming shortened V by 0 bases and J by 10 bases, and 13 bases separated the two germline ends. This CDR3 contains 14 residues. Germline assignment: CDR1 MNHEY and CDR2 SVGAGI. The CDR3 sequence: CASSYSRVREPQHF. CDR3 coding DNA: TGTGCCAGCAGTTACTCGAGGGTACGGGAACCCCAGCATTTT.

The V and J genes are TRBV19 and TRBJ1-1; no clear D. The CDR3 spans 14 residues. Germline V gives CDR1 LNHDA, CDR2 SQIVND (reference sequence). The V end lost 7 bases, the J end lost 6 bases, and 18 bases lay between the germline ends. The CDR3 sequence is CASTTQVGGSEAFF. CDR3 coding DNA: TGTGCCAGTACGACCCAGGTAGGTGGGTCTGAAGCTTTCTTT.

The rearrangement uses TRBV6-5 and TRBJ1-4; 8 bases are shared with TRBD1. CDR1 is MNHEY and CDR2 is SVGAGI in the germline V gene. After removal of 5 bases from V and 0 bases from J, the junction contained 2 bases not matched to a gene. The CDR3 is 15 amino acids. The CDR3: CASSTDRATNEKLFF. The CDR3 region has the DNA TGTGCCAGCAGTACGGACAGGGCAACTAATGAAAAACTGTTTTTT.

The gene calls are TRBV5-6 and TRBJ2-7; the match to TRBD1 covers 7 bases. Losses at the gene ends were 4 bases for V and 3 bases for J; bases not matched to a gene: 1. From germline, CDR1 is SGHDT and CDR2 YYEEEE. The CDR3 loop spans 12 amino acids. This CDR3 reads CASSRDSYEQYF. The CDR3 DNA follows: TGTGCCAGCAGCAGGGACAGCTACGAGCAGTACTTC.

The chain uses TRBV19 and TRBJ1-1; D might be TRBD1 (5 bases). Germline V gene data show CDR1 as LNHDA and CDR2 as SQIVND (reference sequence). Trimming pared 6 bases from V and 4 bases from J, leaving 18 bases between. This CDR3 has 15 residues. CDR3 nucleotides: TGTGCCAGTAGACAGCCGATAGGGGCTGGCACTGAAGCTTTCTTT. This gives the protein CASRQPIGAGTEAFF.

The genes are TRBV5-1 and TRBJ1-4, with unresolved D. This CDR3 has 16 amino acids. V shed 0 bases and J shed 0 bases, with 9 bases lying between them. Germline assignment: CDR1 SGHRS and CDR2 YFSETQ. CDR3 nucleotide sequence: TGCGCCAGCAGCTTGGCCCTGGGCTCAACTAATGAAAAACTGTTTTTT. The encoded protein is CASSLALGSTNEKLFF. Full variable domain (outside the CDR3, taken from reference TRBV5-1 and TRBJ1-4): KAGVTQTPRYLIKTRGQQVTLSCSPISGHRSVSWYQQTPGQGLQFLFEYFSETQRNKGNFPGRFSGRQFSNSRSEMNVSTLELGDSALYLCASSLALGSTNEKLFFGSGTQLSVL.

The rearrangement joins TRBV12-3 or TRBV12-4 to TRBJ1-1; the match to TRBD1 covers 7 bases. This CDR3 has 13 residues. J lost 5 bases, V lost 6 bases, and 6 bases had no gene match. The CDR3 sequence: CASSLTTGTEAFF. The CDR3 nucleotides are TGTGCCAGCAGCTTAACGACAGGGACTGAAGCTTTCTTT.

The V and J genes are TRBV4-1 and TRBJ1-1, with D possibly matching TRBD1 (5 bases). Trimming removed 6 bases from V and 4 bases from J, with 21 bases in between. CDR3 size: 16 residues. Germline CDR1 MGHRA, CDR2 YSYEKL. The CDR3 DNA follows: TGCGCCAGCAGTTATACAGGCTCGGGGGGATTCACTGAAGCTTTCTTT. It codes for CASSYTGSGGFTEAFF.

The CDR3 spells CASSLVPTGTQYF. CDR3 sequence (DNA): TGTGCCAGCAGCTTAGTACCTACAGGGACCCAGTACTTC. The chain recombines TRBV11-3 with TRBJ2-5, with D maybe TRBD1 (5 bases). Germline CDR1 reads SGHNT; CDR2 reads YENEEA. Trimming stripped 1 base from V and 7 bases from J, with 10 bases between. The CDR3 has 13 amino acids.

The genes are TRBV18 and TRBJ1-1, with 8 bases aligning to TRBD1. There are 14 residues in the CDR3. Germline V gene lookup returns CDR1 KGHSH and CDR2 LQKENI. V shed 1 base, J shed 5 bases, and the junction held 3 bases outside the gene matches. The CDR3 nucleotides are TGTGCCAGCTCACCACGGACAGGGAGTACTGAAGCTTTCTTT. It encodes CASSPRTGSTEAFF.

The chain is built from TRBV19 and TRBJ1-5, with D perhaps TRBD1 (5 bases). Germline V gives CDR1 LNHDA, CDR2 SQIVND (reference sequence). This CDR3 has 14 residues. The ends were cut back, 2 bases at V and 4 bases at J, with 9 bases in the middle. In DNA, the CDR3 is TGTGCCAGTAGTATACTGCCAGGGAATCAGCCCCAGCATTTT. Encoded protein: CASSILPGNQPQHF.

The chain combines TRBV7-3 with TRBJ1-2; 7 bases match TRBD1. This CDR3 is 17 amino acids long. The germline gives CDR1 SGHTA, CDR2 FQGTGA. The trim removed 5 bases at V and 5 bases at J, leaving 17 bases unmatched. As DNA, the CDR3 is TGTGCCAGCAGCAGAGAGCCAGGGGGTCGTTCTTTATATGGCTACACCTTC. Translated: CASSREPGGRSLYGYTF.

V is TRBV28 and J is TRBJ2-7; 8 bases are shared with TRBD2. V shed 4 bases and J 3 bases; nucleotides not matched to a gene: 8. Germline values: CDR1 MDHEN, CDR2 SYDVKM. The CDR3 length is 15 residues. CDR3 bases: TGTGCCAGCAGTTCGACTAGCGCATTTCGCTACGAGCAGTACTTC. The encoded protein is CASSSTSAFRYEQYF.

This clone was observed a handful of times. The chain links TRBV7-2 to TRBJ2-5; D remains unclear. Per the germline V gene, CDR1 is SGHTA and CDR2 is FQGNSA. Trimming stripped 5 bases from V and 5 bases from J, with 12 bases between. CDR3 length: 13 amino acids. The CDR3 region is CASSPTSLETQYF. CDR3 nucleotides: TGTGCCAGCAGCCCTACGAGTTTGGAGACCCAGTACTTC.

The rearrangement joins TRBV3-1 (or the pseudogene TRBV3-2) to TRBJ2-7; TRBD2 matches 12 bases. In germline, CDR1 is LGHDT, CDR2 YNNKEL (reference sequence). CDR3 length: 16 residues. V trimming: 3 bases; J trimming: 2 bases; junction bases outside the gene matches: 5. Here the CDR3 reads CASSQGLAGFAYEQYF. The CDR3 coding sequence is TGTGCCAGCAGCCAGGGACTAGCGGGCTTTGCCTACGAGCAGTACTTC.

This clone was recorded a few times. The chain combines TRBV6-2 or TRBV6-3 with TRBJ1-6, with D unclear. This CDR3 is built from 20 residues. Trimming took 3 bases from V and 0 from J, leaving 21 bases between them. Germline V gene data show CDR1 as MNHEY and CDR2 as SVGEGT. The CDR3 DNA follows: TGTGCCAGCAGTTATGAGTGGGCCACCCGCCTTCTCTCCTATAATTCACCCCTCCACTTT. Amino acid sequence: CASSYEWATRLLSYNSPLHF.

This rearrangement joins TRBV12-3 or TRBV12-4 to TRBJ1-5; no clear D gene. The CDR3 sequence is 13 residues long. V lost 10 bases, J lost 0 bases, and 10 bases lay in between. CDR3 in DNA: TGTGCCACCTCCCTTTATAGCAATCAGCCCCAGCATTTT. It yields the protein CATSLYSNQPQHF.

This clone was found a few times. The chain couples TRBV7-9 to TRBJ2-7, with TRBD2 identical over 10 bases. CDR1 and CDR2 (germline): SEHNR, FQNEAQ (reference sequence). This CDR3 spans 15 amino acids. After removal of 5 bases from V and 2 bases from J, the junction contained 6 bases not matched to a gene. The CDR3 is CASSIGTSATYEQYF. The CDR3 coding sequence is TGTGCCAGCAGCATCGGGACTAGCGCGACCTACGAGCAGTACTTC.

CDR3 DNA sequence: TGTGCCAGCAGTCGCTCAGGGAACTATGGCTACACCTTC. It encodes CASSRSGNYGYTF. The chain uses TRBV28 and TRBJ1-2, with a weak D call TRBD1 (5 bases). The V end was cut by 5 bases, the J end by 2 bases, with 9 bases between. CDR1 and CDR2 (germline): MDHEN, SYDVKM. The CDR3 totals 13 residues.

The chain couples TRBV20-1 to TRBJ2-2, with D possibly TRBD2 on 6 matching bases. This CDR3 contains 11 residues. Germline values: CDR1 DFQATT, CDR2 SNEGSKA (reference sequence). V was clipped by 6 bases and J by 6 bases, with 8 bases between them. The CDR3 sequence is CSAAGPGELFF. The CDR3 DNA is TGCAGTGCGGCGGGACCCGGGGAGCTGTTTTTT.